These 20 T cell receptor beta chains originate from one sample sequenced in a study of cytomegalovirus exposure and HLA in healthy donors. This table comes from immunoSEQ multiplex PCR, and its TCRdb copy is limited to in-frame clones, with some not included. Among around 55,000 clones, 75% to 95% were seen once, and the ten largest hold about 3%. What was sequenced was PBMCs. The receptors shown here come from a man aged 18 to 35 in good health and CMV-seronegative.

V is TRBV20-1 and J is TRBJ1-2, with 7 positions matching TRBD1. The CDR3 covers 11 residues. Trimming cost V 6 bases and J 7 bases; bases outside gene matches: 5. Germline assignment: CDR1 DFQATT and CDR2 SNEGSKA (reference sequence). The CDR3 loop is CSAEQGSGYTF. The DNA for the CDR3 is TGCAGTGCGGAACAGGGGAGTGGCTACACCTTC.

The CDR3 reads CASSFSGVHEQFF. The DNA of the CDR3 is TGTGCCAGCAGCTTTTCCGGGGTCCATGAGCAGTTCTTC. The chain combines TRBV5-4 with TRBJ2-1; the D gene is possibly TRBD2 (5 bases). Germline CDR1 reads SGHNT; CDR2 reads YYREEE (reference sequence). The CDR3 is made up of 13 amino acids. The V end lost 2 bases, the J end lost 8 bases, and 11 bases lay between the germline ends.

J is TRBJ2-1 and V is TRBV9, with D tentatively TRBD2 (6 bases). The germline V and J ends were trimmed by 0 bases and 8 bases, with 15 bases remaining between them. CDR1 and CDR2 (germline): SGDLS, YYNGEE. The CDR3 has 15 residues. The CDR3 here is CASSVGSPWRDEQFF. Written as DNA, the CDR3 is TGTGCCAGCAGCGTAGGGAGCCCTTGGAGGGATGAGCAGTTCTTC.

CDR3 nucleotide sequence: TGTGCCAGCAGTTTACCAGGGTGGGGCACAGATACGCAGTATTTT. Its protein product is CASSLPGWGTDTQYF. The gene calls are TRBV27 and TRBJ2-3; D is perhaps TRBD1 (5 bases). Trimming took 2 bases from V and 1 from J, leaving 10 bases between them. Germline V CDR1 and CDR2: MNHEY, SMNVEV (reference sequence). This CDR3 contains 15 residues.

This rearrangement joins TRBV4-1 to TRBJ1-2, with 7 bases that match TRBD1. J lost 13 bases, V lost 0 bases, and 17 bases had no gene match. This CDR3 region has 16 residues. Germline CDR1 MGHRA, CDR2 YSYEKL. The DNA of the CDR3 is TGCGCCAGCAGCCAAGATAGGGGTTTAGGGACAGACGTTTCCACCTTC. It encodes CASSQDRGLGTDVSTF.

The V gene is TRBV14, the J gene TRBJ2-5, with 8 bases aligning to TRBD2. Per the germline V gene, CDR1 is SGHDN and CDR2 is FVKESK. The CDR3 spans 14 residues. V shed 4 bases and J 0 bases; nucleotides not matched to a gene: 1. The CDR3 bases are TGTGCCAGCAGCCCGGGACTAGACCAAGAGACCCAGTACTTC. It yields the protein CASSPGLDQETQYF.

The V and J genes are TRBV2 and TRBJ2-1; 10 bases are shared with TRBD2. With V trimmed by 9 bases and J by 0 bases, 5 bases remained unmatched. This CDR3 contains 15 residues. Germline V gives CDR1 SNHLY, CDR2 FYNNEI. The CDR3 here is CASSGRTLSYNEQFF. For the CDR3, the DNA is TGTGCCAGTAGCGGGAGGACCCTCTCCTACAATGAGCAGTTCTTC.

The CDR3 DNA reads TGTGCCAGCAGCCTCGAGGGGACTAGCGGGATCACAGATACGCAGTATTTT. Amino acids: CASSLEGTSGITDTQYF. V and J are TRBV7-2 and TRBJ2-3, with 13 nucleotides matching TRBD2. The CDR3 runs 17 residues. V trimming: 5 bases; J trimming: 2 bases; junction bases outside the gene matches: 7. Germline lookup yields CDR1 SGHTA and CDR2 FQGNSA. Full variable domain (outside the CDR3, taken from reference TRBV7-2 and TRBJ2-3): GAGVSQSPSNKVTEKGKDVELRCDPISGHTALYWYRQSLGQGLEFLIYFQGNSAPDKSGLPSDRFSAERTGGSVSTLTIQRTQQEDSAVYLCASSLEGTSGITDTQYFGPGTRLTVL.

The V and J genes are TRBV2 and TRBJ2-5; no clear D gene. The CDR3 is 12 residues long. Germline CDR1 and CDR2: SNHLY and FYNNEI. V gave up 5 bases and J gave up 5 bases, with 9 bases separating them. Here the CDR3 reads CASSYKRETQYF. The CDR3 nucleotides are TGTGCCAGCAGTTATAAGAGGGAGACCCAGTACTTC. The whole variable domain, filled in from reference TRBV2 and TRBJ2-5, reads EPEVTQTPSHQVTQMGQEVILRCVPISNHLYFYWYRQILGQKVEFLVSFYNNEISEKSEIFDDQFSVERPDGSNFTLKIRSTKLEDSAMYFCASSYKRETQYFGPGTRLLVL.

V usage is TRBV11-1 and J usage is TRBJ2-7; 7 bases agree with TRBD1. This CDR3 has 15 residues. V shed 6 bases and J 4 bases; nucleotides not matched to a gene: 12. In germline, CDR1 is SGHAT, CDR2 FQDESV (reference sequence). The CDR3 reads CASRRTWDSKYEQYF. Written as DNA, the CDR3 is TGTGCCAGCAGAAGAACCTGGGACAGCAAATACGAGCAGTACTTC.

This clone showed up just a few times. The gene calls are TRBV5-1 and TRBJ1-1; D ambiguous. CDR3 length: 15 residues. In germline, CDR1 is SGHRS, CDR2 YFSETQ. V shed 0 bases and J shed 4 bases, with 13 bases lying between them. CDR3 region: CASSLEPGSGTEAFF. The CDR3 region has the DNA TGCGCCAGCAGCTTGGAACCGGGGTCCGGCACTGAAGCTTTCTTT.

The chain links TRBV27 to TRBJ2-6; TRBD1 aligns across 9 bases. The CDR3 sequence is 16 residues long. The junction had 6 bases not matched to a gene; V was cut back by 5 bases and J by 4 bases. Germline CDR1 is MNHEY and CDR2 is SMNVEV (reference sequence). The CDR3 spells CASSTTGGEGANVLTF. CDR3 nucleotides: TGTGCCAGCAGTACGACAGGGGGTGAAGGGGCCAACGTCCTGACTTTC.

V usage is TRBV5-6 and J usage is TRBJ1-3; D might be TRBD1 (6 bases). The CDR3 loop spans 16 amino acids. Germline V gene lookup returns CDR1 SGHDT and CDR2 YYEEEE. V was pared by 4 bases and J by 0 bases, with 14 bases between. CDR3 in DNA: TGTGCCAGCAGCCGGCGACAGGACCCCTCTGGAAACACCATATATTTT. Residues: CASSRRQDPSGNTIYF.

This chain links TRBV28 with TRBJ2-1, with 7 bases aligning to TRBD1. V trimming: 5 bases; J trimming: 3 bases; junction bases outside the gene matches: 22. CDR1 is MDHEN and CDR2 is SYDVKM in the germline V gene. The CDR3 loop spans 20 amino acids. The CDR3 DNA reads as TGTGCCAGCAGTCGGACGACGACAGGGCTTAGGGGACGGGACTACAATGAGCAGTTCTTC. Its protein is CASSRTTTGLRGRDYNEQFF.

This clone was seen only once. This sequence joins TRBV10-3 and TRBJ1-1; 7 bases align to TRBD1. This CDR3 region has 14 residues. CDR1 is ENHRY, CDR2 SYGVKD, per germline. The junction had 6 bases not matched to a gene; V was cut back by 5 bases and J by 3 bases. The CDR3, as DNA: TGTGCCATCAGTCCAAGGGGGCAGGACACTGAAGCTTTCTTT. Amino acid sequence: CAISPRGQDTEAFF.

The V and J genes are TRBV7-3 and TRBJ2-1; a possible D gene is TRBD2 (5 bases). Trimming took 2 bases from V and 6 from J, leaving 11 bases between them. This CDR3 is 14 amino acids long. Germline V gene data show CDR1 as SGHTA and CDR2 as FQGTGA. CDR3 loop: CASSLSPGINEQFF. DNA of the CDR3: TGTGCCAGCAGCTTATCCCCCGGGATCAATGAGCAGTTCTTC.

Concerning this clone itself: The sample has other DNA sequences that encode this CDR3 too. The chain employs TRBV13 and TRBJ2-2; weak D call: TRBD1 (6 bases). Per germline, CDR1 PRHDT and CDR2 FYEKMQ (reference sequence). Trimming took 5 bases from V and 6 from J, leaving 22 bases between them. The CDR3 has 17 amino acids. CDR3 amino acids: CASSIQGLYGNAGELFF. The CDR3 coding sequence is TGTGCCAGCAGCATACAGGGATTATACGGAAACGCCGGGGAGCTGTTTTTT.

The chain uses TRBV9 and TRBJ2-1; 9 nucleotides align to TRBD2. Germline lookup yields CDR1 SGDLS and CDR2 YYNGEE. V shed 2 bases and J 0 bases; nucleotides not matched to a gene: 0. CDR3 length: 15 residues. CDR3 nucleotides: TGTGCCAGCAGCGTTAGCGGGAGCTCCTACAATGAGCAGTTCTTC. Its protein is CASSVSGSSYNEQFF. Variable domain in full (rest from reference TRBV9 and TRBJ2-1): DSGVTQTPKHLITATGQRVTLRCSPRSGDLSVYWYQQSLDQGLQFLIQYYNGEERAKGNILERFSAQQFPDLHSELNLSSLELGDSALYFCASSVSGSSYNEQFFGPGTRLTVL.

The chain combines TRBV5-4 with TRBJ1-4; TRBD1 matches at 8 bases. Germline V CDR1 and CDR2: SGHNT, YYREEE (reference sequence). Trimming removed 4 bases from V and 4 bases from J; junction bases left unmatched: 3. The CDR3 sequence is 14 residues long. This chain's CDR3 is CASSPGQDNEKLFF. The CDR3 nucleotides are TGTGCCAGCAGCCCGGGACAGGATAATGAAAAACTGTTTTTT.

This chain uses TRBV18 with TRBJ2-2; D possibly corresponds to TRBD1 (5 bases). Germline V lookup: CDR1 KGHSH, CDR2 LQKENI. Trimming shortened V by 8 bases and J by 6 bases, and 16 bases separated the two germline ends. The CDR3 loop spans 14 amino acids. The CDR3 here is CASGQLNGPGELFF. The CDR3 nucleotides are TGTGCCAGCGGACAATTGAACGGCCCCGGGGAGCTGTTTTTT.